The sequence of this T cell receptor (beta chain) was determined in a study of beta chain features in type 1 diabetes. To note about this clone: The antigen is undetermined.

The CDR3 has 12 amino acids. Germline V lookup: CDR1 SGHAT, CDR2 FQNNGV. Trimming left V 5 bases short and J 5 bases short, with 8 bases between. Each of the sorted populations had a purity greater than 95%. TCRB transcripts that were expressed got sequenced, as all of the isolated RNA had been reverse transcribed. Sequencing used immunoSEQ multiplex PCR; TCRdb keeps in-frame clones, though not all of them. This sample has about 650,000 clones, with 9.5% to 15% found just once. Study-level findings and limits: Type 1 diabetes patients showed a moderate but significant shortening of TCRB CDR3s in all four CD4+ subsets. Patients' naive, central memory and Treg TCRB repertoires seemed closer to one another than those of healthy donors. Among type 1 diabetes patients, VDJ junctions had fewer insertions and more deletions.

This chain joins TRBV11-2 and TRBJ2-3; D is uncertain. Source material: naive CD4+ T cells from blood. The clonotype was recovered from a man aged 25-45 years with type 1 diabetes. CDR3 coding DNA: TGTGCCAGCAGCCAGACCGGAGATACGCAGTATTTT. It yields the protein CASSQTGDTQYF.